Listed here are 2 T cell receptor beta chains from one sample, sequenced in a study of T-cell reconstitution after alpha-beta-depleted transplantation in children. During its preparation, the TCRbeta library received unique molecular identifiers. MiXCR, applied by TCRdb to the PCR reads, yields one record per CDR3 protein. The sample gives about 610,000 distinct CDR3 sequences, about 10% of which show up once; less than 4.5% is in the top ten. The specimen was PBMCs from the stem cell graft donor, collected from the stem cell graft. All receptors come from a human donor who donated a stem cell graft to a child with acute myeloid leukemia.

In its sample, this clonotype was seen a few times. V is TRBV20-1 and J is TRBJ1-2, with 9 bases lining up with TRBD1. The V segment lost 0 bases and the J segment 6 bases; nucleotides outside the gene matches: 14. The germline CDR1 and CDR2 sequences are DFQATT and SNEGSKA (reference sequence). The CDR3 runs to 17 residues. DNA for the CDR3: TGCAGTGCTAGAGATCGCCCTTTAGGACAGGGGAGGGATGGCTACACCTTC. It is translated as CSARDRPLGQGRDGYTF.

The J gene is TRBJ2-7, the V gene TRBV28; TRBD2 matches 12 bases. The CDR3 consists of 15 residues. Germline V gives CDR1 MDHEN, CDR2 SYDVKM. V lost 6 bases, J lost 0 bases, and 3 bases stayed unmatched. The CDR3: CASRGTSGPSYEQYF. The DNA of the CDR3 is TGTGCCAGCAGGGGGACTAGCGGGCCCTCCTACGAGCAGTACTTC.